This T cell receptor (beta chain) comes out of a study of T cell repertoires in cytomegalovirus infection. Study background: Public signatures in TCR beta pointed to CMV infection and matching HLA type.

On this clonotype itself: Its antigen is undetermined.

Unmatched junction bases numbered 9, after V lost 6 bases and J lost 8 bases. The CDR3 extends over 13 amino acids. Germline V lookup: CDR1 DFQATT, CDR2 SNEGSKA (reference sequence). MiXCR, run by TCRdb on the reads, gives a single entry per CDR3 protein. Among about 150,000 distinct CDR3 sequences listed, around a quarter were seen once. Study findings and constraints: Ex vivo responses were dominated by HLA-C-restricted CMV-specific TCR beta clonotypes. Frequencies of public TCR beta families were cumulated, and this identified carriers of CMV plus the relevant HLA.

The sequencing sample was made of PBMCs. The chain couples TRBV20-1 to TRBJ1-4; TRBD1 aligns across 7 bases. The clonotype originates from a human donor in good health (CMV status not recorded). Some clones in this sample may be carry-over from other donors' samples. The chain's CDR3 is CSATDRSSEKLFF. CDR3 sequence (DNA): TGCAGTGCCACGGACAGGTCGTCGGAAAAACTGTTTTTT.